The present entry profiles one T cell receptor beta chain with its context. The antigen it binds to is not known. Base qualities were left out, and no much larger clone turns up one base away. This entry belongs to a study of spatial heterogeneity in lung cancer (dated by TCRdb to 2018 to 2020). In terms of the full investigation: The donors were 65 to 85 patients from the lung TRACERx cohort who had early-stage, untreated non-small cell lung cancer. In the raw uncorrected reads, each unique combination of TCR and UMI appeared on average more than ten times. Follow-up PBMC samples were sequenced whenever available, and the median time to follow-up was about 24 months after resection. The study linked features of the TCR repertoire to counts of nonsynonymous mutations, which were determined by whole-exome sequencing of tumor tissue. In non-small cell lung cancer, the study made a quantitative comparison of TCR alpha and beta repertoires among multiple tumor regions, matched nontumor lung and blood. Both alpha and beta chains were TCR-sequenced in samples taken at surgery, namely 220 tumor regions, 64 matched nontumor lung samples and 45 to 60 PBMC samples. More beta-chain than alpha-chain transcripts were consistently detected, likely reflecting higher beta-chain transcript abundance. Results the study describes overall, beyond this receptor: Only roughly 15 patients were included in comparisons of baseline and follow-up blood repertoires. Ubiquitous expanded tumor TCRs were detected in blood more often at tumor resection than at routine follow-up. Confirming at a functional level the hypothesis that regional TCRs recognize regional mutations was considered to require additional single-cell paired TCR alpha and beta sequencing.

The sample's time point, from its label and the paper: blood at routine non-recurrence follow-up after resection. TCR sequencing used whole RNA extracted from tumor and nontumor lung tissue, or from cryopreserved PBMC samples, without cell sorting. Only patients with enough RNA available from two or more tumor regions were chosen for TCR sequencing. Library prep was done by 5' RACE. Instrument on record: NextSeq 500. In the TCR library protocol, a unique molecular identifier was attached to each TCR cDNA molecule so that PCR and sequencing errors could be corrected. Regarding the original processing steps: Decombinator tools were used for TCR identification, UMI-based error correction and CDR3 extraction. Expanded TCRs were defined as those above a frequency of 2 per 1,000, corresponding to the top 1% of the tumor frequency distribution. Renyi diversity was computed with the R vegan package after each repertoire had been subsampled 100 times to 5,000 TCRs. CDR3 similarity networks were constructed using string-kernel similarity of amino acid triplets, with links drawn between CDR3s whose pairwise similarity was above 0.82. Using fastp trimming at Q25 and MiXCR clonotype assembly, TCRdb reanalyzed the public sequencing data and kept in-frame beta chains. Rows merge per CDR3 protein into single entries with the most common DNA and genes. These V and J calls rely on TCRdb rather than the paper's analysis. For this sample the table gives 45,000 to 55,000 distinct CDR3 sequences, of which about 10% were detected only once. The ten largest clones represent roughly a third of the sample.

The CDR3 goes from the cysteine to the phenylalanine over 16 residues. The retained sequence is limited to the CDR3, 48 bases, with the frame set at the first base. The source of this sequence is a male donor with early-stage non-small cell lung cancer. This specimen was PBMCs, taken at follow-up. The chain is encoded by TRBV21-1 joined to TRBJ1-3; the table assigns TRBD1, which was not confirmed against the DNA. TRBV21-1 has pseudogene status. The CDR3 here reads CASSKFGGSTGNTIYF. The DNA sequence reads TGTGCCAGCAGCAAATTCGGGGGATCAACGGGAAACACCATATATTTT.